The rows below give T cell receptor beta chains drawn from one sample of a study of shared clonotypes between healthy human individuals. Libraries were prepared by immunoSEQ multiplex PCR; TCRdb keeps only in-frame clonotypes and omits some of them. The data show around 2,000,000 clones, 95% seen once. The sample comprised naive CD4+ T cells sorted from blood. These receptors all come from a man aged 18 to 30 in good health. CDR3s include the opening cysteine and the closing phenylalanine or tryptophan. The D gene is left open where the match is weak. Only some rows state a clone size, as once, few, many or a class for expanded clones.

>-|-|TRBJ1-5|TRBV5-1
CASSLSLEGNQPQHF
TGCGCCAGCAGCTTGAGCTTGGAGGGCAATCAGCCCCAGCATTTT
>-|-|TRBJ2-5|TRBV19
CASSEGTTIETQYF
TGTGCCAGTAGTGAGGGAACGACGATAGAGACCCAGTACTTC
>-|-|TRBJ1-5|TRBV5-4
CASSLGRDQPQHF
TGTGCCAGCAGCTTGGGGCGCGATCAGCCCCAGCATTTT
>once|-|TRBJ1-1|TRBV2
CASSVMALGAEAFF
TGTGCCAGCAGTGTTATGGCGTTGGGGGCTGAAGCTTTCTTT
>-|TRBD1|TRBJ2-2|TRBV30
CAFTGTGVGELFF
TGTGCCTTCACCGGGACAGGGGTCGGGGAGCTGTTTTTT
>-|-|TRBJ2-4|TRBV6-7
CASSYTRDTSLAKNIQYF
TGTGCCAGCAGTTACACCAGGGACACCTCTCTAGCCAAAAACATTCAGTACTTC
>-|-|TRBJ1-4|TRBV30
CAWGNSPSITNEKLFF
TGTGCCTGGGGTAACAGTCCCAGTATCACTAATGAAAAACTGTTTTTT
>-|TRBD1|TRBJ2-3|TRBV30
CAWGTGPPDTQYF
TGTGCCTGGGGGACAGGCCCCCCAGATACGCAGTATTTT
>-|TRBD2|TRBJ2-7|TRBV10-2
CASKFVAGDSYEQYF
TGCGCCAGTAAGTTTGTAGCGGGGGACTCCTACGAGCAGTACTTC
>-|-|TRBJ2-3|TRBV14
CASSQVGTQYF
TGTGCCAGCAGCCAAGTGGGTACGCAGTATTTT
>-|TRBD2|TRBJ2-3|TRBV10-1
CASSERTGGPPDTQYF
TGCGCCAGCAGTGAACGGACGGGGGGGCCTCCAGATACGCAGTATTTT
>once|TRBD2|TRBJ2-5|TRBV9
CASSVEGSGRWETQYF
TGTGCCAGCAGCGTAGAAGGTAGCGGGAGGTGGGAGACCCAGTACTTC
>-|-|TRBJ2-3|TRBV7-2
CASSFTTKTTDTQYF
TGTGCCAGCAGCTTTACTACTAAAACCACAGATACGCAGTATTTT
>-|-|TRBJ2-6|TRBV18
CASSPTFSSGANVLTF
TGTGCCAGCTCACCTACCTTTAGCTCTGGGGCCAACGTCCTGACTTTC
>-|TRBD1|TRBJ1-2|TRBV7-2
CASSLIGGEGYTF
TGTGCCAGCAGCTTAATAGGGGGCGAGGGCTACACCTTC
>-|-|TRBJ2-3|TRBV2
CASSEGQGTDTQYF
TGTGCCAGCAGTGAAGGGCAGGGAACAGATACGCAGTATTTT